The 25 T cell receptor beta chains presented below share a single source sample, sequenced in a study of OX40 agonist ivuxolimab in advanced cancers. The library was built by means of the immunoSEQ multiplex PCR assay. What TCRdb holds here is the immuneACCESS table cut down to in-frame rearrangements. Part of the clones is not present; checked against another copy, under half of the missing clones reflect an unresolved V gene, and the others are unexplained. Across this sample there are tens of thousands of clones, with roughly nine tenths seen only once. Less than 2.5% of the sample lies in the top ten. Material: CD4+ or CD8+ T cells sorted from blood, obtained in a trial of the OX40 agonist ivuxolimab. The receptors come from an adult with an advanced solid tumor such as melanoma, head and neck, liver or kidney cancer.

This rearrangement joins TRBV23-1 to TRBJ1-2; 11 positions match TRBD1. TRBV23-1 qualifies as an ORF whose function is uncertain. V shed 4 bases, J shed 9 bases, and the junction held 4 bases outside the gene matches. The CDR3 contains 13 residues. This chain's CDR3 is CASSRDRGACYTF. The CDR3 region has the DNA TGCGCCAGCAGTCGGGACAGGGGGGCCTGCTACACCTTC.

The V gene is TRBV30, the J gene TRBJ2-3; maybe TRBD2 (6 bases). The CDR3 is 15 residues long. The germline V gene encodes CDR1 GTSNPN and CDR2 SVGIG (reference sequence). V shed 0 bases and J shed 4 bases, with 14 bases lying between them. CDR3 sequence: CAWSVGLSGADTQYF. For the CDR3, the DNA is TGTGCCTGGAGTGTAGGATTGTCGGGGGCAGATACGCAGTATTTT.

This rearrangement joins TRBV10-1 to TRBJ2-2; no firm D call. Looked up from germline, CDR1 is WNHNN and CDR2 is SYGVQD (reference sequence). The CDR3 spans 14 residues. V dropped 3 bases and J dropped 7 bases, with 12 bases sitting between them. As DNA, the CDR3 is TGCGCCAGCAGTGACCACTATGGGTACGGGGAGCTGTTTTTT. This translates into CASSDHYGYGELFF.

The CDR3 here is CASSSSLSGGLSTDTQYF. The CDR3 nucleotides read TGTGCCAGCAGCTCATCATTATCCGGGGGCCTGTCCACAGATACGCAGTATTTT. The V and J genes are TRBV7-2 and TRBJ2-3; D may correspond to TRBD1 or TRBD2 (6 bases each). The CDR3 covers 18 residues. CDR1 is SGHTA and CDR2 is FQGNSA in the germline V gene. With 4 bases removed from V and 2 bases from J, the gap between germline ends came to 22 bases.

The CDR3, as DNA: TGCGCCAGCAGCCAAGATTCTAGGGGACCCAATCAGCCCCAGCATTTT. It is translated as CASSQDSRGPNQPQHF. The rearrangement links TRBV4-1 to TRBJ1-5; maybe TRBD1 (5 bases). This CDR3 contains 16 residues. The germline V gene encodes CDR1 MGHRA and CDR2 YSYEKL. V was clipped by 0 bases and J by 3 bases, with 12 bases between them.

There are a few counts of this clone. The CDR3 coding sequence is TGTGCCAGCTTATCAGGGACGACAGGGACCTATGGCTACACCTTC. Translation: CASLSGTTGTYGYTF. This chain links TRBV18 with TRBJ1-2, with 7 bases matching TRBD1. CDR3 length: 15 residues. J was trimmed by 4 bases and V by 7 bases; bases with no gene match: 12. Germline V CDR1 and CDR2: KGHSH, LQKENI.

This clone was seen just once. This chain's CDR3 is CASRSPQGPTNEKLFF. DNA of the CDR3: TGTGCCAGCAGATCGCCCCAGGGGCCAACTAATGAAAAACTGTTTTTT. J is TRBJ1-4 and V is TRBV2; possible D gene TRBD1, 6 bases. With 6 bases removed from V and 0 bases from J, the gap between germline ends came to 14 bases. The CDR3 runs 16 residues. From germline, CDR1 is SNHLY and CDR2 FYNNEI.

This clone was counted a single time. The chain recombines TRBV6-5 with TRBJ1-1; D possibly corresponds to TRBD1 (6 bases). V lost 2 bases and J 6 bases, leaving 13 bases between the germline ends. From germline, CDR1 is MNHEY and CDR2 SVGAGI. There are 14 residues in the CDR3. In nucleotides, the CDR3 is TGTGCCAGCAGTTACGGCAGGGGATACGCTGAAGCTTTCTTT. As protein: CASSYGRGYAEAFF.

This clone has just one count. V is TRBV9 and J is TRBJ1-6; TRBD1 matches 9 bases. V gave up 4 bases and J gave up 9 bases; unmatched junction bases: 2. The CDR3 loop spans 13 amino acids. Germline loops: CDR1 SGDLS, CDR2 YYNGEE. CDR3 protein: CASSTGQGSPLHF. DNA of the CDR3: TGTGCCAGCAGCACGGGACAGGGTTCACCCCTCCACTTT.

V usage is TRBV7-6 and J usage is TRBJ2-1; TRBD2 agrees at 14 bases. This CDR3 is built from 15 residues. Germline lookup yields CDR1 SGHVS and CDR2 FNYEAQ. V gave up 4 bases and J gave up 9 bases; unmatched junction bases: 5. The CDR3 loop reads CASSSTSGRASEQFF. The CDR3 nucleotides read TGTGCCAGCAGCTCGACTAGCGGGAGGGCTAGTGAGCAGTTCTTC.

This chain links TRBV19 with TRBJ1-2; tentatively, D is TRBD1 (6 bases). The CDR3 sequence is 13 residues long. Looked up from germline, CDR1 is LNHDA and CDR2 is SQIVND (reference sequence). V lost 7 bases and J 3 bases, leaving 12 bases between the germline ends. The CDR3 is CASTLTGYYGYTF. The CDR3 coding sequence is TGTGCCAGTACCCTGACAGGCTACTATGGCTACACCTTC.

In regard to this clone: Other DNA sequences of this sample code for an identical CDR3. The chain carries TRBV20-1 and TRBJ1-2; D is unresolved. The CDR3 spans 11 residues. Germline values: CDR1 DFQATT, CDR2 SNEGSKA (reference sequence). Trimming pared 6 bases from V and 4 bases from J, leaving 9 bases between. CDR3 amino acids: CSARGFYGYTF. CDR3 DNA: TGCAGTGCGCGAGGTTTCTATGGCTACACCTTC.

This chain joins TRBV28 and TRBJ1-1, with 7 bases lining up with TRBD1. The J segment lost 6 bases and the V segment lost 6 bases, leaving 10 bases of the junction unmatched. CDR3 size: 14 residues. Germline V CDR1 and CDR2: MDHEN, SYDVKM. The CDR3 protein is CASSPGQLISEAFF. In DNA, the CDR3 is TGTGCCAGCAGCCCGGGACAGTTGATCTCTGAAGCTTTCTTT.

The CDR3 loop reads CASSTGGSGGAYEQYF. CDR3 nucleotide sequence: TGTGCCAGCAGTACCGGAGGCTCCGGGGGGGCCTACGAGCAGTACTTC. The chain uses TRBV2 and TRBJ2-7; 8 bases are shared with TRBD2. Germline CDR1 reads SNHLY; CDR2 reads FYNNEI. This CDR3 comprises 16 residues. V was clipped by 5 bases and J by 2 bases; unmatched bases: 11.

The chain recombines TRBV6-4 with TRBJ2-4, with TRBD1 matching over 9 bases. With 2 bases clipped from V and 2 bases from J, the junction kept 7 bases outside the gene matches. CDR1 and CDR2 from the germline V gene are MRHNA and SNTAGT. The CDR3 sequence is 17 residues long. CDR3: CASSDPGQGRTKNIQYF. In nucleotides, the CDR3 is TGTGCCAGCAGTGACCCAGGACAGGGGAGGACCAAAAACATTCAGTACTTC.

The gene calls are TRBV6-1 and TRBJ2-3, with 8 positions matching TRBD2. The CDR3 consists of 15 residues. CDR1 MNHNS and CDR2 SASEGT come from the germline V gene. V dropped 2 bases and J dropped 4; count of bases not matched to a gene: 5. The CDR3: CASSELAGISDTQYF. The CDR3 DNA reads TGTGCCAGCAGTGAATTAGCGGGGATCTCAGATACGCAGTATTTT.

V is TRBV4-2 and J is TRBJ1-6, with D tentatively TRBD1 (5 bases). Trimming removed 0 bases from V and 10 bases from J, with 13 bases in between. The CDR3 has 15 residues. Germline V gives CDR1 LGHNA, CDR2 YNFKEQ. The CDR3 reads CASSQEGAGKSPLHF. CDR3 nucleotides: TGTGCCAGCAGCCAAGAGGGAGCAGGGAAATCACCCCTCCACTTT.

The CDR3 sequence: CASSPSDYGYTF. The CDR3 DNA reads TGTGCCAGCAGTCCTTCTGACTATGGCTACACCTTC. The chain links TRBV28 to TRBJ1-2; no definite D call. V dropped 5 bases and J dropped 3 bases, with 7 bases sitting between them. The CDR3 covers 12 residues. CDR1 and CDR2 (germline): MDHEN, SYDVKM.

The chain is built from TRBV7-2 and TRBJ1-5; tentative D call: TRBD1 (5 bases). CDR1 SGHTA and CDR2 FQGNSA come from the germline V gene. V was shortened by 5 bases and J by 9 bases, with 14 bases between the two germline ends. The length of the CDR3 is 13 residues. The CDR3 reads CASSPTPGGPQHF. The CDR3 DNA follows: TGTGCCAGCAGCCCGACCCCGGGGGGGCCCCAGCATTTT.

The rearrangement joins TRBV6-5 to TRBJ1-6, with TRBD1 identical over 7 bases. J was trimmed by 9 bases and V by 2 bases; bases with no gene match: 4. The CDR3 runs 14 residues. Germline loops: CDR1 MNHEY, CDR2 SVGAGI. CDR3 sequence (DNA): TGTGCCAGCAGTTACAGGGGGCAAGGTTCACCCCTCCACTTT. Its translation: CASSYRGQGSPLHF.

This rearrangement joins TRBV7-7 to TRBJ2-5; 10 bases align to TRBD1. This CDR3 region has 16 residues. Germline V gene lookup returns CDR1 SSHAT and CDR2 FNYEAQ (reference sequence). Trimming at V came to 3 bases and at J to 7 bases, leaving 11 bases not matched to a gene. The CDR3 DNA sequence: TGTGCCAGCAGCTTGGGGACCGGGACAGGGGAGGTGACCCAGTACTTC. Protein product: CASSLGTGTGEVTQYF.

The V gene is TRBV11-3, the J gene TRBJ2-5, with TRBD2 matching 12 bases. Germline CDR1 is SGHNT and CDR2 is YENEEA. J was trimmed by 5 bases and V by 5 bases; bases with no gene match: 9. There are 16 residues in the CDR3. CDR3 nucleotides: TGTGCCAGCAGCCCCAGGACTAGCGGGATTGGGGAGACCCAGTACTTC. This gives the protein CASSPRTSGIGETQYF.

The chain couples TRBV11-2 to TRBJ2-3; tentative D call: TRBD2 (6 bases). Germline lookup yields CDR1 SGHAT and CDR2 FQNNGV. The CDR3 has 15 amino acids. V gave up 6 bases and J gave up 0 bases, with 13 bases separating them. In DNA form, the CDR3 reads TGTGCCAGCAGTTCGGGGGACCCTAGCACAGATACGCAGTATTTT. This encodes CASSSGDPSTDTQYF.

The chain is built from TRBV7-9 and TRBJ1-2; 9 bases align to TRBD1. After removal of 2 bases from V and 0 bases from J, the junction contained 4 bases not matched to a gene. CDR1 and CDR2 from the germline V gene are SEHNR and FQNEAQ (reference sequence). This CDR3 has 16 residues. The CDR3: CASSLRTGESNYGYTF. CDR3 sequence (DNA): TGTGCCAGCAGCTTAAGGACAGGGGAGTCTAACTATGGCTACACCTTC.

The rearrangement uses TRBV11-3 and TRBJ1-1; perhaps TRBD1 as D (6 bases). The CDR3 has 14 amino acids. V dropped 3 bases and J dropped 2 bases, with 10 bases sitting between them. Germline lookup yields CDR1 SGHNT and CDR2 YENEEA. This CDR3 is CASSFLRGNTEAFF. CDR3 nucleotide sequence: TGTGCCAGCAGCTTCCTCAGGGGAAACACTGAAGCTTTCTTT.